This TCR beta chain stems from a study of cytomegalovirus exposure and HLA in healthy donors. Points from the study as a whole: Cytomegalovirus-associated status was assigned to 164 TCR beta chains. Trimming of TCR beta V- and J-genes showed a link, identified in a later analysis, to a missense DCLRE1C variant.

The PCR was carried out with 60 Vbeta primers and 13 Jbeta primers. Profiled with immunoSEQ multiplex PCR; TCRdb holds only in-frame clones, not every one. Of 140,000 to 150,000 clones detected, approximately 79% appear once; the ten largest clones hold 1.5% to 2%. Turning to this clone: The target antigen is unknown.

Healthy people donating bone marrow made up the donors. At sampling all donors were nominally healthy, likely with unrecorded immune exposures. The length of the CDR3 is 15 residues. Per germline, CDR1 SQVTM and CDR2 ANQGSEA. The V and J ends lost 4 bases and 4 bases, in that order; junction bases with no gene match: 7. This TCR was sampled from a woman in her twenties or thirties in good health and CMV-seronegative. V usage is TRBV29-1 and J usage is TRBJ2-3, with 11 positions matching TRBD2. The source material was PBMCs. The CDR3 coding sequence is TGCAGCGTTGTACGTAGCGGGGGGGCTCCAGATACGCAGTATTTT. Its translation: CSVVRSGGAPDTQYF.